This is a list of T cell receptor beta chains from one sample in a study of T-cell memory formation after mild COVID-19. TCRdb called the 5' RACE reads again in MiXCR, with one record for every CDR3 protein. This sample has about 210,000 distinct CDR3 sequences, with roughly 30% found just once. The material sequenced was PBMCs or a T cell subset sorted from them (not recorded which). The receptors come from an adult woman who had mild COVID-19 (a few samples of this study predate the infection). Cell type and time point are not known. Both conserved end residues are part of each CDR3. A D gene is named only where the DNA matches it firmly. Clone size is not always given. Where it is, it says once, few, many or a class for expanded clones.

clone_size | j_call | v_call | d_call | cdr3_nt | cdr3_aa
NA | TRBJ2-5 | TRBV5-5 | TRBD2 | TGTGCCAGCAGCTTTAGCGGGGGGGCCCCCATCTTGGAGACCCAGTACTTC | CASSFSGGAPILETQYF
NA | TRBJ2-3 | TRBV11-2 | NA | TGTGCCAGCAGGGGCGCAGATACGCAGTATTTT | CASRGADTQYF
few | TRBJ2-2 | TRBV7-3 | NA | TGTGCCAGCAGCTTGGGGACTGTAGCGCTCAGCGGGGAGCTGTTTTTT | CASSLGTVALSGELFF
many | TRBJ2-7 | TRBV18 | TRBD1 | TGTGCCAGCAGCCCGGGGACAGGGTCCTACGAGCAGTACTTC | CASSPGTGSYEQYF
NA | TRBJ2-7 | TRBV6-5 | TRBD2 | TGTGCCAGCACAACTAGCGGGAGGTTCCACGAGCAGTACTTC | CASTTSGRFHEQYF
few | TRBJ2-7 | TRBV6-2/TRBV6-3 | NA | TGTGCCAGCAGTTACTCAGCCTACGAGCAGTACTTC | CASSYSAYEQYF
few | TRBJ2-3 | TRBV3-1 | TRBD2 | TGTGCCAGCAGCCAAGGACTAGCGGGGTACACAGATACGCAGTATTTT | CASSQGLAGYTDTQYF
few | TRBJ1-1 | TRBV18 | NA | TGTGCCAGCTCACCACCGGCCGGGTTTCACACTGAAGCTTTCTTT | CASSPPAGFHTEAFF
NA | TRBJ2-1 | TRBV2 | NA | TGTGCCAGCAGTGAAGGCCAGGCCCGGAATGAGCAGTTCTTC | CASSEGQARNEQFF
NA | TRBJ1-6 | TRBV7-9 | TRBD1 | TGTGCCAGCAGCTCCCGACAGGGACATTCACCCCTCCACTTT | CASSSRQGHSPLHF
NA | TRBJ2-7 | TRBV7-9 | NA | TGTGCCAGCAGCCCAAAAGTGGGAGACTCCTACGAGCAGTACTTC | CASSPKVGDSYEQYF
NA | TRBJ2-1 | TRBV12-3/TRBV12-4 | TRBD1 | TGTGCCAGCAGCCGAGGGTCCCCGGTGACAGGGGCTGACAATGAGCAGTTCTTC | CASSRGSPVTGADNEQFF
few | TRBJ2-5 | TRBV20-1 | NA | TGCAGTGTCACCGACCTCACAGGGCGAGAGACCCAGTACTTC | CSVTDLTGRETQYF
NA | TRBJ2-1 | TRBV12-3/TRBV12-4 | NA | TGTGCCAGCAGTCCTGGGAGTGGAGGCTCCTACAATGAGCAGTTCTTC | CASSPGSGGSYNEQFF
few | TRBJ2-3 | TRBV29-1 | TRBD2 | TGCAGCGTTGAAGATAGGGCGGGAGGCGTTGATACGCAGTATTTT | CSVEDRAGGVDTQYF
few | TRBJ1-1 | TRBV7-2 | NA | TGTGCCAGCAGCCCAGGGACACAGAACACTGAAGCTTTCTTT | CASSPGTQNTEAFF
NA | TRBJ1-2 | TRBV12-3/TRBV12-4 | NA | TGTGCCAGCAGCCTGACAGCCGCGGGGCCCGCCACCTTC | CASSLTAAGPATF
few | TRBJ1-2 | TRBV29-1 | TRBD1 | TGCAGCGTTGAAGATCGGGACAGGGTGGTCTATGGCTACACCTTC | CSVEDRDRVVYGYTF
few | TRBJ2-3 | TRBV18 | NA | TGTGCCAGCTCACCACCTATCACAGATACGCAGTATTTT | CASSPPITDTQYF
many | TRBJ1-5 | TRBV5-5 | NA | TGTGCCAGCAGCTACCGGGACGGAAATCAGCCCCAGCATTTT | CASSYRDGNQPQHF
few | TRBJ2-4 | TRBV12-3/TRBV12-4 | TRBD2 | TGTGCCAGCAGCCCCGGTCTAGCGGAGACTCTAGCCAAAAACATTCAGTACTTC | CASSPGLAETLAKNIQYF
NA | TRBJ2-5 | TRBV5-1 | NA | TGCGCCAGCAGCCGACAAGGGGCCCTCCAAGAGACCCAGTACTTC | CASSRQGALQETQYF
NA | TRBJ1-2 | TRBV18 | NA | TGTGCCAGCTCACCATACCCGGAGGGGACTAGGACCTTC | CASSPYPEGTRTF
few | TRBJ2-7 | TRBV13 | TRBD2 | TGTGCCAGCAGCTTAGGGACTAGCGAAAGCTCCTACGAGCAGTACTTC | CASSLGTSESSYEQYF
few | TRBJ2-7 | TRBV18 | NA | TGTGCCAGCTCACCCGGGATTGACTACGAGCAGTACTTC | CASSPGIDYEQYF
once | TRBJ2-7 | TRBV29-1 | TRBD1 | TGCAGCGTCTGGGACAGGGACTACGAGCAGTACTTC | CSVWDRDYEQYF
few | TRBJ2-5 | TRBV12-3/TRBV12-4 | NA | TGTGCCAGCAGAGGGTCTCACCTCAGAGGGGAGACCCAGTACTTC | CASRGSHLRGETQYF
NA | TRBJ1-5 | TRBV6-6 | NA | TGTGCCAGCAGTTCCGAAACGACAGTAGGCGGTCAGCCCCAGCATTTT | CASSSETTVGGQPQHF
few | TRBJ2-1 | TRBV5-1 | NA | TGCGCCAGCAGCCGAAACGTGGGCCTAGCCTACAATGAGCAGTTCTTC | CASSRNVGLAYNEQFF
few | TRBJ2-7 | TRBV5-1 | NA | TGCGCCAGCAGCTCAACGGCTGGAGAACAGTACTTC | CASSSTAGEQYF
few | TRBJ1-1 | TRBV5-1 | TRBD1 | TGCGCCAGCAGCTCGGGACAGGGCACTCTGAACACTGAAGCTTTCTTT | CASSSGQGTLNTEAFF
few | TRBJ2-1 | TRBV11-3 | TRBD2 | TGTGCCAGCAGCTTAGGGCTAGCGGGCTTCCGTTGGGGGCAGTTCTTC | CASSLGLAGFRWGQFF
NA | TRBJ2-1 | TRBV7-6 | NA | TGTGCCAGCAGCTCTAAGACCCCGTTGGGGAGTAATGAGCAGTTCTTC | CASSSKTPLGSNEQFF
few | TRBJ1-2 | TRBV12-3/TRBV12-4 | NA | TGTGCCAGCGTCCTGGGGTATGGCTACACCTTC | CASVLGYGYTF
NA | TRBJ2-5 | TRBV5-1 | TRBD2 | TGCGCCAGCAGCGCGACTAGCGGGAGTAAGGAGACCCAGTACTTC | CASSATSGSKETQYF
many | TRBJ2-3 | TRBV12-3/TRBV12-4 | TRBD2 | TGTGCCAACGGGAAACTAGCGGGGGATCAAGATACGCAGTATTTT | CANGKLAGDQDTQYF
NA | TRBJ2-6 | TRBV12-3/TRBV12-4 | NA | TGTGCCAGCAGCCCTACTGGGGCCAACGTCCTGACTTTC | CASSPTGANVLTF
NA | TRBJ2-7 | TRBV10-3 | NA | TGTGCCATCAGTGAGTTGGGCGAGCAGTACTTC | CAISELGEQYF
NA | TRBJ2-7 | TRBV19 | NA | TGTGCCACTGGAGGGGGAGGACCGACCTACGAGCAGTACTTC | CATGGGGPTYEQYF
NA | TRBJ1-5 | TRBV12-3/TRBV12-4 | TRBD1 | TGTGCCAGCAGTTTCGGACAGGGATTAAATCAGCCCCAGCATTTT | CASSFGQGLNQPQHF
NA | TRBJ1-2 | TRBV9 | NA | TGTGCCAGCAGCGTATTGGGGGCGCAGAACTATGGCTACACCTTC | CASSVLGAQNYGYTF
NA | TRBJ1-5 | TRBV20-1 | NA | TGCAGTGCTAGATCGGAATTTGGGGTAGGGAGCAATCAGCCCCAGCATTTT | CSARSEFGVGSNQPQHF
few | TRBJ2-1 | TRBV6-6 | NA | TGTGCCAGCAAAGAACGGGGAAGGGATGAGCAGTTCTTC | CASKERGRDEQFF
NA | TRBJ2-1 | TRBV27 | TRBD2 | TGTGCCAGCAGTTTAGGACTAGCGGGAGGGGGAAAGCAGTTCTTC | CASSLGLAGGGKQFF
NA | TRBJ2-1 | TRBV5-4 | TRBD2 | TGTGCCAGCAGCATGGCCGGGACTATCGGAGGTGAGCAGTTCTTC | CASSMAGTIGGEQFF
NA | TRBJ2-7 | TRBV3-1 | TRBD1 | TGTGCCAGCAGCCCGGACAGGGACGAGCAGTACTTC | CASSPDRDEQYF
NA | TRBJ1-6 | TRBV19 | NA | TGTGCCAGTAGTCCATATTCAGGGAGTAATTCACCCCTCCACTTT | CASSPYSGSNSPLHF
NA | TRBJ2-6 | TRBV10-3 | NA | TGTGCCATCAGTCAGGACCCCTCTGGGGCCAACGTCCTGACTTTC | CAISQDPSGANVLTF
NA | TRBJ2-5 | TRBV7-2 | NA | TGTGCCAGCAGCTCAACCAGGGTTTCGGAGACCCAGTACTTC | CASSSTRVSETQYF
once | TRBJ2-3 | TRBV12-3/TRBV12-4 | NA | TGTGCCAGCACCCCCGGTTTTATCGGAACAGATACGCAGTATTTT | CASTPGFIGTDTQYF
NA | TRBJ2-3 | TRBV6-5 | NA | TGTGCCAGCCGGGGTACGTCGGATACGCAGTATTTT | CASRGTSDTQYF
NA | TRBJ2-1 | TRBV3-1 | NA | TGTGCCAGCAGCCAAGATCCCCTAGCCTTCAATGAGCAGTTCTTC | CASSQDPLAFNEQFF